The clone carrying this TCR beta chain was counted a few times. Its antigen is unidentified. TCRdb fed the multiplex PCR reads into MiXCR, producing one record per CDR3 protein. The data contain 150,000 to 250,000 distinct CDR3 sequences, around a third of them singletons. The CDR3 consists of 16 residues. V lost 8 bases and J lost 0, with 17 bases in between. Germline CDR1 is MDHEN and CDR2 is SYDVKM. Breast cancer patients provided tissue from their axillary draining lymph nodes. These data belong to a study of breast tumors, draining lymph nodes, adjacent tissues. Study observations and caveats: Compared with lymph nodes, tumors were less diverse; compared with nontumor tissue, more.

The clonotype comes from a female donor with breast cancer. Some clones in this sample may be carry-over from other donors' samples. V gene TRBV28 combines with J gene TRBJ2-1; D tentatively fits TRBD1 or TRBD2 (6 bases each). Sequencing used axillary lymph node tissue. The CDR3 reads CASSEGGGISYNEQFF. CDR3 bases: TGTGCCAGCTCAGAAGGGGGAGGTATCTCCTACAATGAGCAGTTCTTC. Supplemented by reference TRBV28 and TRBJ2-1, the full variable domain reads DVKVTQSSRYLVKRTGEKVFLECVQDMDHENMFWYRQDPGLGLRLIYFSYDVKMKEKGDIPEGYSVSREKKERFSLILESASTNQTSMYLCASSEGGGISYNEQFFGPGTRLTVL.